This TCR beta chain originates from a study of blood T cells in healthy people across ages. The study, taken as a whole, reports: In long-lived donors, naive CD4+ cell counts and diversity exceeded those of aged donors.

This clonotype occurred a few times. Its target is not known. Together with a sample-barcoded 5' primer, a J-beta primer mix was included in a second PCR lasting about 7 to 12 cycles. Using its own MiXCR run on the 5' RACE reads, TCRdb lists one record per CDR3 protein. The repertoire holds over 1,500,000 distinct CDR3 sequences, with approximately 39% as singletons. The sequenced sample consisted of blood. The TCR comes from a human donor in good health.

This chain's CDR3 is CASSAQGAQPQHF. The DNA of the CDR3 is TGTGCCAGCAGTGCGCAGGGGGCACAGCCCCAGCATTTT. This chain joins TRBV25-1 and TRBJ1-5, with 8 bases fitting TRBD1. There are 13 residues in the CDR3. CDR1 and CDR2 from the germline V gene are MGHDK and SYGVNS. V was clipped by 4 bases and J by 7 bases; unmatched bases: 3.